One sample yielded the 5 T cell receptor beta chains listed below, sequenced in a study of T-cell reconstitution after alpha-beta-depleted transplantation in children. Antigens for these TCRs are unknown. Molecular barcoding with unique molecular identifiers was used for the TCRbeta library. TCRdb processed the PCR reads anew with MiXCR; each CDR3 protein has one entry. Of fewer than 350,000 distinct CDR3 sequences detected, around 7.3% appear once; the ten largest clones hold 9.1%. Study results and limitations: At the one-year point after transplant, T-cell counts and TCRbeta diversity were found to come mostly from T cells that had been newly produced.

Specimen: peripheral blood, collected 360 days after TCRalphabeta/CD19-depleted stem cell transplant. These receptors all stem from a female patient aged 2-9 years who had a stem cell transplant for Fanconi anemia, so the T cells may come from the graft donor.

This clonotype appeared many times. This chain uses TRBV3-1 with TRBJ2-3; possible D gene TRBD2, 6 bases. The CDR3 totals 14 residues. The V and J ends lost 2 bases and 9 bases respectively, with 15 bases between them. CDR1 LGHDT and CDR2 YNNKEL come from the germline V gene (reference sequence). The CDR3 sequence is CASSQITEGETQYF. Written as DNA, the CDR3 is TGTGCCAGCAGCCAAATAACGGAGGGCGAAACGCAGTATTTT.

The chain carries TRBV11-2 and TRBJ1-2; D may be TRBD1 (5 bases). V was cut by 4 bases and J by 7 bases, with 13 bases left in between. Germline V gene sequence: CDR1 SGHAT, CDR2 FQNNGV. The CDR3 length is 13 residues. The chain's CDR3 is CASSSRGVGGYTF. The CDR3 DNA reads as TGTGCCAGCAGCTCACGGGGGGTCGGTGGCTACACCTTC.

The rearrangement links TRBV6-2 or TRBV6-3 to TRBJ1-1, with D perhaps TRBD1 (5 bases). The CDR3 loop spans 12 amino acids. V was cut by 2 bases and J by 7 bases, with 8 bases left in between. Germline values: CDR1 MNHEY, CDR2 SVGEGT. As DNA, the CDR3 is TGTGCCAGCAGTTACGGGGCAGGTGAAGCTTTCTTT. Translation gives CASSYGAGEAFF.

There are many counts of this clonotype. The gene calls are TRBV9 and TRBJ2-1, with TRBD2 identical over 8 bases. The germline CDR1 and CDR2 sequences are SGDLS and YYNGEE. This CDR3 spans 15 amino acids. In DNA form, the CDR3 reads TGTGCTTCGGGCCAAGCGGGAGACAACTACAATGAGCAGTTCTTC. Its protein product is CASGQAGDNYNEQFF. The full variable domain, with the rest looked up from reference TRBV9 and TRBJ2-1, is DSGVTQTPKHLITATGQRVTLRCSPRSGDLSVYWYQQSLDQGLQFLIQYYNGEERAKGNILERFSAQQFPDLHSELNLSSLELGDSALYFCASGQAGDNYNEQFFGPGTRLTVL.

Ten or more counts support this clonotype. The chain carries TRBV6-4 and TRBJ1-5; 11 bases are a match to TRBD1. The CDR3 loop spans 18 amino acids. CDR1 MRHNA and CDR2 SNTAGT come from the germline V gene. Unmatched junction bases numbered 10, after V lost 0 bases and J lost 6 bases. This chain's CDR3 is CASSDSKSAGQGGQPQHF. The CDR3 DNA reads TGTGCCAGCAGTGACTCGAAGTCCGCGGGACAGGGGGGTCAGCCCCAGCATTTT.